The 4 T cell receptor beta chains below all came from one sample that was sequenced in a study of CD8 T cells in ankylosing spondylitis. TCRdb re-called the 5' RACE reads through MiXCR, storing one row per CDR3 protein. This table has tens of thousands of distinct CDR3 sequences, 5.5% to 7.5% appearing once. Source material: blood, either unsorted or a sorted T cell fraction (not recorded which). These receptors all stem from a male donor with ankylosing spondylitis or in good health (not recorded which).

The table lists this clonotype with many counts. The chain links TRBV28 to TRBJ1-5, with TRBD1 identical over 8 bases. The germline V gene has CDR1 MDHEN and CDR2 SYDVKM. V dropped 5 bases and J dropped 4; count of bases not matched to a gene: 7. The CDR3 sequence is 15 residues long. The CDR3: CASSVDRGGNQPQHF. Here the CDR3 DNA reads TGTGCCAGCAGTGTAGACAGGGGTGGGAATCAGCCCCAGCATTTT.

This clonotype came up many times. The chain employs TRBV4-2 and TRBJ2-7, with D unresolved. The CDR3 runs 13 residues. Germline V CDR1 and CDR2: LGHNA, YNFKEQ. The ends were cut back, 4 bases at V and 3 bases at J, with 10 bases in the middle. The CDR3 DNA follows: TGTGCCAGCAGCCCCAGGAACTACTACGAGCAGTACTTC. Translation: CASSPRNYYEQYF.

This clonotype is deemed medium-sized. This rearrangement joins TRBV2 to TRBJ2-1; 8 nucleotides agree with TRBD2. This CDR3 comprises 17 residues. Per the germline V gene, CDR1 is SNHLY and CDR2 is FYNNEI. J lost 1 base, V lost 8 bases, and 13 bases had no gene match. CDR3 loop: CASWASGLTLSYNEQFF. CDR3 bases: TGTGCCAGCTGGGCTAGCGGGCTTACTCTGTCCTACAATGAGCAGTTCTTC.

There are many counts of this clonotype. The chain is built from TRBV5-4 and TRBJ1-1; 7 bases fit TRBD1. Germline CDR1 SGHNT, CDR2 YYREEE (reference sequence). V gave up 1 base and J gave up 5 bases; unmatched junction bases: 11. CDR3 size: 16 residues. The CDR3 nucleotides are TGTGCCAGCAGCTTGCCCGACAGGGTGCGGGGTACTGAAGCTTTCTTT. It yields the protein CASSLPDRVRGTEAFF.